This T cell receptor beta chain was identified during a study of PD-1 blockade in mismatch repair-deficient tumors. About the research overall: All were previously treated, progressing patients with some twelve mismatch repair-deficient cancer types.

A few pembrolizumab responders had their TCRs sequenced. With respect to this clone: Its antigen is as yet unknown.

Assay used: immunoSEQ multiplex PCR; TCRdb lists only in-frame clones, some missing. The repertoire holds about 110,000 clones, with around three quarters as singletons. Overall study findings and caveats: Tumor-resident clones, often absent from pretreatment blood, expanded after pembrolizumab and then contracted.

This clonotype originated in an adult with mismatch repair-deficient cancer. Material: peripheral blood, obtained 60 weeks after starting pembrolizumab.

The CDR3: CASRGSGSVQPQHF. The CDR3 DNA reads TGTGCCAGCAGAGGTTCGGGGTCAGTTCAGCCCCAGCATTTT. V usage is TRBV28 and J usage is TRBJ1-5; no clear D gene. In germline, CDR1 is MDHEN, CDR2 SYDVKM. The germline V and J ends were trimmed by 6 bases and 6 bases, with 15 bases remaining between them. The CDR3 consists of 14 residues.